This record looks at one TCR beta chain sequence and its context. The sample carries other DNA sequences with the same CDR3. Germline V gene lookup returns CDR1 SQVTM and CDR2 ANQGSEA. V gave up 6 bases and J gave up 2 bases, with 3 bases separating them. The CDR3 is made up of 10 amino acids. This sample is drawn from a study of shared clonotypes between healthy human individuals. CD45RO-negative, CCR7-positively selected cells formed the naive CD8 fraction, excluding terminally differentiated effector memory CD45RA+ cells. Produced via immunoSEQ multiplex PCR; TCRdb's table is partial and in-frame only. The sample lists about 2.2 million clones, roughly 91% seen once, with roughly 1.8% in the top ten.

This chain links TRBV29-1 with TRBJ2-3; no clear D. The source material was naive CD8+ T cells from PBMCs. This sequence originates from a man aged 18 to 29 in good health. Some clones in this sample may be carry-over from other donors' samples. The CDR3 protein is CSVDTDTQYF. The DNA for the CDR3 is TGCAGCGTAGACACAGATACGCAGTATTTT.